What follows are 20 T cell receptor beta chains derived from one specimen sequenced in a study of T cells in women clearing cervical HPV infection. Measured with immunoSEQ multiplex PCR; TCRdb has only the in-frame clones, and not every one. The sample is made up of tens of thousands of clones, and the top ten hold 1% to 1.5% of it. Sequencing was done on a sample of blood buffy coat. The receptors come from a woman aged 18 to 75 with a cervical HPV16 infection that either progressed to CIN3+ or cleared (not recorded which).

To note about this clone: The observed sequence ends 3 residues before the CDR3 terminus, with the missing tail filled in from the germline J gene. The gene calls are TRBV7-9 and TRBJ2-7; TRBD2 aligns across 8 bases. The V and J ends lost 5 bases and 3 bases, in that order; junction bases with no gene match: 6. Per the germline V gene, CDR1 is SEHNR and CDR2 is FQNEAQ (reference sequence). CDR3 length: 14 amino acids. The part of the CDR3 DNA that was read is TGTGCCAGCAGCCGGGGGGGAGACTACTACGAG. It codes for CASSRGGDYYE. The entire CDR3 reads CASSRGGDYYEQYF.

On this clone itself: Read coverage stops 3 residues before the CDR3 terminus; the germline J gene supplies the remainder. The chain uses TRBV19 and TRBJ2-5; D is unresolved. Germline V gene data show CDR1 as LNHDA and CDR2 as SQIVND (reference sequence). This CDR3 comprises 15 residues. The CDR3 bases that were read are TGTGCCAGTAGTATGGTTGTACGGAGCACAGATACC. This encodes CASSMVVRSTDT. Given in full, the CDR3 is CASSMVVRSTDTQYF.

About this clone itself: The read gets to within 3 residues of the CDR3 end, and the germline J gene fills in the rest. The J gene is TRBJ2-7, the V gene TRBV29-1, with 7 bases lining up with TRBD2. The CDR3 covers 14 residues. The germline V gene has CDR1 SQVTM and CDR2 ANQGSEA. Trimming took 4 bases from V and 0 from J; bases not matched to a gene: 6. CDR3 amino acids: CSVATSASSYEQYF. The sequenced CDR3 bases are TGCAGCGTTGCCACTAGCGCTAGCTCCTACGAG.

As for this clone: The read is 3 residues too short to cover the CDR3 end, so that end is filled in from the germline J gene. The rearrangement joins TRBV2 to TRBJ1-5; TRBD1 might be the D (6 bases). The CDR3 is 18 amino acids. Per the germline V gene, CDR1 is SNHLY and CDR2 is FYNNEI. The V end was cut by 5 bases, the J end by 2 bases, with 22 bases between. The CDR3: CASSKDSGGGKGNQPQHF. The part of the CDR3 DNA that was read is TGTGCCAGCAGTAAGGATTCGGGGGGGGGCAAGGGCAATCAGCCC.

With respect to this clone: Read data end 3 residues before the CDR3 end; the end is taken from the germline J gene. This sequence joins TRBV19 and TRBJ2-2; TRBD2 matches 7 bases. Germline-derived CDR1 and CDR2 are LNHDA and SQIVND (reference sequence). CDR3 size: 13 residues. The CDR3 reads CATRRGIDEKLFF. Incomplete CDR3 DNA: TGTGCCACGCGGCGGGGGATCGATGAAAAG. Filled out from reference TRBV19 and TRBJ2-2, the complete variable domain reads DGGITQSPKYLFRKEGQNVTLSCEQNLNHDAMYWYRQDPGQGLRLIYYSQIVNDFQKGDIAEGYSVSREKKESFPLTVTSAQKNPTAFYLCATRRGIDEKLFFGEGSRLTVL.

Concerning this clone: The CDR3 end falls 3 residues outside the read, so it is completed with the germline J gene. The rearrangement uses TRBV5-4 and TRBJ1-6; TRBD1 matches 8 bases. Per germline, CDR1 SGHNT and CDR2 YYREEE (reference sequence). Trimming at V came to 6 bases and at J to 5 bases, leaving 10 bases not matched to a gene. The CDR3 runs 16 residues. Partial CDR3 DNA: TGTGCCAGCACCAATCGACAGGGGATAAATAATTCACCC. Protein product: CASTNRQGINNSP. In full, the CDR3 is CASTNRQGINNSPLHF.

A word on this clone: The read ends 3 residues shy of where the CDR3 ends; the end is completed using the germline J gene. The chain carries TRBV5-4 and TRBJ1-1, with 8 bases matching TRBD1. The CDR3 sequence is 12 residues long. Germline lookup yields CDR1 SGHNT and CDR2 YYREEE (reference sequence). CDR3 bases read: TGTGCCAGCAGCCCCAGGGGGCGGGAA. Translation: CASSPRGRE. The CDR3 in full is CASSPRGREAFF.

Comment on this clone: The read comes to an end 3 residues before the CDR3 does, leaving the germline J gene to fill in the end. The rearrangement links TRBV20-1 to TRBJ2-7; no clear D. The CDR3 runs 14 residues. Germline CDR1 DFQATT, CDR2 SNEGSKA (reference sequence). The V and J ends lost 4 bases and 0 bases respectively, with 13 bases between them. Here the CDR3 reads CSATPRTVSYEQYF. The part of the CDR3 DNA that was read is TGCAGTGCTACCCCCCGCACTGTCTCCTACGAG.

A remark on this clone: Sequencing ends 3 residues short of the CDR3 end; the germline J gene provides the rest. V and J are TRBV5-4 and TRBJ2-7; TRBD2 matches 7 bases. The J segment lost 2 bases and the V segment lost 4 bases, leaving 6 bases of the junction unmatched. CDR1 SGHNT and CDR2 YYREEE come from the germline V gene (reference sequence). This CDR3 spans 14 amino acids. CDR3 bases read: TGTGCCAGCAGCAAAGGACTAGGGACCTACGAG. As protein: CASSKGLGTYE. The full CDR3 is CASSKGLGTYEQYF.

The DNA read from the CDR3 is TGTGCCAGCCGCCGGGGGGACACTGAA. Its protein product is CASRRGDTE. The full CDR3 protein reads CASRRGDTEAFF. The rearrangement joins TRBV18 to TRBJ1-1; a weak D match, TRBD1 (5 bases). The CDR3 end lies 3 residues beyond the end of the read and is filled in from the germline J gene. The CDR3 is 12 residues long. From germline, CDR1 is KGHSH and CDR2 LQKENI. Trimming shortened V by 8 bases and J by 3 bases, and 10 bases separated the two germline ends.

In the case of this clone: The observed sequence ends 3 residues before the CDR3 terminus, with the missing tail filled in from the germline J gene. The chain is built from TRBV5-1 and TRBJ1-2; D not resolved. Germline V gene sequence: CDR1 SGHRS, CDR2 YFSETQ. Trimming removed 1 base at V and 5 bases at J, with 12 bases between. The CDR3 is 14 residues long. CDR3 DNA (partial): TGCGCCAGCAGCTTGACCCCCTCAGAGTATGGC. Translated, it gives CASSLTPSEYG. The complete CDR3 protein is CASSLTPSEYGYTF.

Concerning this clone itself: The read ends 3 residues before the CDR3 terminus; that terminus is restored from the germline J gene. The rearrangement links TRBV5-6 to TRBJ1-6, with 8 bases fitting TRBD1. The CDR3 covers 14 residues. V dropped 4 bases and J dropped 7; count of bases not matched to a gene: 4. Germline V gene data show CDR1 as SGHDT and CDR2 as YYEEEE. The CDR3 protein is CASSMGQANSPLHF. The CDR3 bases that were read are TGTGCCAGCAGCATGGGACAGGCAAATTCACCC.

With regard to this clone: The read gets to within 3 residues of the CDR3 end, and the germline J gene fills in the rest. The genes are TRBV7-7 and TRBJ1-2; D gene unclear. This CDR3 has 14 residues. Germline V gene sequence: CDR1 SSHAT, CDR2 FNYEAQ (reference sequence). The CDR3 sequence is CASSYSGSTDTYTF. Partial CDR3 DNA: TGTGCCAGCAGCTATAGCGGTAGTACAGATACC.

With regard to this clone: The read terminates 3 residues before the CDR3 end, so the remaining end is supplied by the germline J gene. This chain uses TRBV10-3 with TRBJ1-1, with 7 positions matching TRBD1. Germline V gene lookup returns CDR1 ENHRY and CDR2 SYGVKD. The ends lost 5 bases at V and 1 base at J; junction bases unmatched: 7. The CDR3 is 15 amino acids. This CDR3 reads CAISPLGQPNTEAFF. CDR3 DNA (partial): TGTGCCATCAGTCCCCTGGGACAGCCGAACACTGAA.

With regard to this clone: The CDR3 goes on 3 residues after the read ends, and that part is filled in from the germline J gene. V is TRBV18 and J is TRBJ1-5; 8 bases line up with TRBD1. The V and J ends lost 3 bases and 0 bases, in that order; junction bases with no gene match: 7. Per germline, CDR1 KGHSH and CDR2 LQKENI. The CDR3 consists of 17 residues. Incomplete CDR3 DNA: TGTGCCAGCTCACCCTCAGGGGGCGCGGGTAGCAATCAGCCC. Translation gives CASSPSGGAGSNQP. The whole CDR3 protein is CASSPSGGAGSNQPQHF.

To note about this clone: The read halts 3 residues ahead of the CDR3 end, with the missing end drawn from the germline J gene. The chain is built from TRBV6-1 and TRBJ2-7; D uncertain. Germline lookup yields CDR1 MNHNS and CDR2 SASEGT. CDR3 length equals 11 residues. The V end lost 3 bases, the J end lost 5 bases, and 5 bases lay between the germline ends. CDR3 bases read: TGTGCCAGCAGTGAGGGCCACGAG. It yields the protein CASSEGHE. The whole CDR3 sequence is CASSEGHEQYF.

On this clone itself: The sequence runs out 3 residues before the end of the CDR3; the remainder is reconstructed from the germline J gene. The gene calls are TRBV2 and TRBJ1-5; D unresolved. Trimming shortened V by 3 bases and J by 1 base, and 7 bases separated the two germline ends. This CDR3 comprises 14 residues. Germline V gene data show CDR1 as SNHLY and CDR2 as FYNNEI. The CDR3 is CASSDQTSNQPQHF. The CDR3 bases that were read are TGTGCCAGCAGTGATCAGACAAGCAATCAGCCC. Filled out from reference TRBV2 and TRBJ1-5, the complete variable domain reads EPEVTQTPSHQVTQMGQEVILRCVPISNHLYFYWYRQILGQKVEFLVSFYNNEISEKSEIFDDQFSVERPDGSNFTLKIRSTKLEDSAMYFCASSDQTSNQPQHFGDGTRLSIL.

For this clone: The sequenced fragment ends 3 residues before the CDR3 boundary, so the rest is inferred from the germline J gene. The genes are TRBV29-1 and TRBJ2-4; 8 nucleotides agree with TRBD2. This CDR3 is 14 amino acids long. The V and J ends lost 5 bases and 0 bases, in that order; junction bases with no gene match: 3. Germline CDR1 reads SQVTM; CDR2 reads ANQGSEA. CDR3 amino acids: CSVQLAGAKNIQYF. The part of the CDR3 DNA that was read is TGCAGCGTTCAGCTAGCGGGAGCCAAAAACATT.

With regard to this clone: The CDR3 end falls 3 residues outside the read, so it is completed with the germline J gene. This same CDR3 is encoded by further DNA sequences in the sample. The V gene is TRBV2, the J gene TRBJ1-2; 9 nucleotides agree with TRBD1. The trim removed 6 bases at V and 2 bases at J, leaving 4 bases unmatched. Germline CDR1 SNHLY, CDR2 FYNNEI. The CDR3 is made up of 14 amino acids. The CDR3 loop is CASRGQGRNYGYTF. Incomplete CDR3 DNA: TGTGCCAGCAGGGGACAGGGAAGGAACTATGGC. The full variable domain, in which reference TRBV2 and TRBJ1-2 provide the parts outside the CDR3, is EPEVTQTPSHQVTQMGQEVILRCVPISNHLYFYWYRQILGQKVEFLVSFYNNEISEKSEIFDDQFSVERPDGSNFTLKIRSTKLEDSAMYFCASRGQGRNYGYTFGSGTRLTVV.

Turning to this clone: Coverage ceases 3 residues before the CDR3 finishes, and the germline J gene fills in the end. The J gene is TRBJ2-3, the V gene TRBV6-2 or TRBV6-3; maybe TRBD2 (6 bases). This CDR3 spans 16 amino acids. The V gene's germline CDR1 is MNHEY and CDR2 SVGEGT. V was shortened by 6 bases and J by 2 bases, with 18 bases between the two germline ends. The covered CDR3 bases are TGTGCCAGCAGCTTCCCTCCTAGCGTCCTCACAGATACG. This gives the protein CASSFPPSVLTDT. The whole CDR3 sequence reads CASSFPPSVLTDTQYF.